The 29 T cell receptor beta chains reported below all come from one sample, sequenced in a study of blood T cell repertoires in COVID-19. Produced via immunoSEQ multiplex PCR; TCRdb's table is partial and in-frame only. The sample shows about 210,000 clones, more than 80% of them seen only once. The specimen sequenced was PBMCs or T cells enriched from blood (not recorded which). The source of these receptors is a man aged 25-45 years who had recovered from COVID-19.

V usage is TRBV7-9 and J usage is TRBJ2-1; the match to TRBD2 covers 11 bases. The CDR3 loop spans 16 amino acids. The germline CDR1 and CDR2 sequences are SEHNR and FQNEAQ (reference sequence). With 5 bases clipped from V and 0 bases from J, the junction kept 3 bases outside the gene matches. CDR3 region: CASSNSGGASYNEQFF. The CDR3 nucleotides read TGTGCCAGCAGCAATAGCGGGGGGGCCTCCTACAATGAGCAGTTCTTC.

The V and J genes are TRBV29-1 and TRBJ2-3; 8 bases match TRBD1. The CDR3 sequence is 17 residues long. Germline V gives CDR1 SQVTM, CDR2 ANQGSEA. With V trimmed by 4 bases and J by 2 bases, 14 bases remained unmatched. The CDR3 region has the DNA TGCAGCGTTGGACAGGGGTTATCGATCCTCTTCACAGATACGCAGTATTTT. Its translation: CSVGQGLSILFTDTQYF.

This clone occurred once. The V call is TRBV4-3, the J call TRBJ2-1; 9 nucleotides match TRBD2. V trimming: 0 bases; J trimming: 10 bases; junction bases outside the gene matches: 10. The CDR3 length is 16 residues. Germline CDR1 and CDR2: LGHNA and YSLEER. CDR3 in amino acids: CASSQDAGGPAGEQFF. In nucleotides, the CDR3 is TGCGCCAGCAGCCAAGATGCGGGAGGGCCTGCGGGAGAGCAGTTCTTC.

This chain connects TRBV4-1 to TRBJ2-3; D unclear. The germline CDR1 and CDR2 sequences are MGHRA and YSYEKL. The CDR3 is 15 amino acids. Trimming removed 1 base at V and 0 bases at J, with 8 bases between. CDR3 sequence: CASSQGGVSTDTQYF. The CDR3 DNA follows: TGCGCCAGCAGCCAAGGAGGCGTAAGCACAGATACGCAGTATTTT.

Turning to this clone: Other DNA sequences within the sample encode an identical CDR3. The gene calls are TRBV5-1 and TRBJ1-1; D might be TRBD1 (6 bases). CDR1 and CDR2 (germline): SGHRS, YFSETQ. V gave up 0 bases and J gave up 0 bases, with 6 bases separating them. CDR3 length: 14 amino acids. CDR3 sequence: CASSLGQVNTEAFF. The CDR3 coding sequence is TGCGCCAGCAGCTTGGGACAGGTGAACACTGAAGCTTTCTTT.

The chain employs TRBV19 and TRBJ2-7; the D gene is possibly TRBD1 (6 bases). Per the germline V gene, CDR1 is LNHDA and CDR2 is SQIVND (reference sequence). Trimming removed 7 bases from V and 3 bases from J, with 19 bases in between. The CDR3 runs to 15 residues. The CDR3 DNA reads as TGTGCCAGTACCCAGGGGTCAGGGGTCGGCTACGAGCAGTACTTC. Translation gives CASTQGSGVGYEQYF.

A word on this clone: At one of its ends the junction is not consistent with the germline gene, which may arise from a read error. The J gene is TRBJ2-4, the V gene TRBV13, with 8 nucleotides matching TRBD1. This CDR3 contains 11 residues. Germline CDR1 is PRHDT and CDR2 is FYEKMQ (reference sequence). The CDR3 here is CASSSDRVQYF. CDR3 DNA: TGTGCCAGCAGCTCGGACAGGGTTCAATACTTC.

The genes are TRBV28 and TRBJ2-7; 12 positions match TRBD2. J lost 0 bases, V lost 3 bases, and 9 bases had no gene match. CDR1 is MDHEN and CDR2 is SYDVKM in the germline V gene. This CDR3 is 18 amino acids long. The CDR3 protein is CASSFSRLAGDPSYEQYF. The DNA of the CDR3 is TGTGCCAGCAGTTTCTCCCGACTAGCGGGAGACCCCTCCTACGAGCAGTACTTC.

The CDR3: CASSDEAGTTAGQFF. CDR3 coding DNA: TGTGCCAGCAGTGACGAAGCTGGGACAACGGCCGGGCAGTTCTTC. J is TRBJ2-1 and V is TRBV6-4, with TRBD1 as a possible D gene (6 bases). V was cut by 2 bases and J by 12 bases, with 20 bases left in between. Germline assignment: CDR1 MRHNA and CDR2 SNTAGT. This CDR3 comprises 15 residues.

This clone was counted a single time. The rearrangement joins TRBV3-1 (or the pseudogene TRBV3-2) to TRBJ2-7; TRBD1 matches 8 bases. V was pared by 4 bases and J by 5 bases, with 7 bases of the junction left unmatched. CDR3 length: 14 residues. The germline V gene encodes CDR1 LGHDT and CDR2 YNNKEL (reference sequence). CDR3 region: CASSRYGQGNEQYF. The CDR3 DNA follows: TGTGCCAGCAGCCGGTACGGACAGGGCAACGAGCAGTACTTC.

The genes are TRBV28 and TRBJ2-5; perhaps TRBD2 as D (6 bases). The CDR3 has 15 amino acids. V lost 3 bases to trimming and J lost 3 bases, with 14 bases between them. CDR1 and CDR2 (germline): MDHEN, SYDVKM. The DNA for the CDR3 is TGTGCCAGCAGTTTTACCGGGGGTCTAAAAGAGACCCAGTACTTC. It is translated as CASSFTGGLKETQYF.

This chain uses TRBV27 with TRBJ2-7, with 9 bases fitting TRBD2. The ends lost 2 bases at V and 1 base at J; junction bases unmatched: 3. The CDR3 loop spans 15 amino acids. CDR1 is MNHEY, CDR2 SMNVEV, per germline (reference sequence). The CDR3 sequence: CASSLTAGGSYEQYF. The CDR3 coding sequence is TGTGCCAGCAGTTTAACCGCGGGAGGGTCCTACGAGCAGTACTTC.

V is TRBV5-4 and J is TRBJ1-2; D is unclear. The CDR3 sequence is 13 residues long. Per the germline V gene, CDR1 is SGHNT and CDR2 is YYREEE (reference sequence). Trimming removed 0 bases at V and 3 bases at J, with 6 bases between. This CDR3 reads CASSLEQYYGYTF. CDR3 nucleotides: TGTGCCAGCAGCTTGGAGCAATACTATGGCTACACCTTC.

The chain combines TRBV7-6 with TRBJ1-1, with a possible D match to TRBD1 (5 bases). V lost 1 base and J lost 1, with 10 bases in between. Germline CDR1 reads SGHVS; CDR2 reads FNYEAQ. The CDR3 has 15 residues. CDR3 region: CASSLESQGNTEAFF. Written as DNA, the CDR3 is TGTGCCAGCAGCTTAGAGTCCCAGGGGAACACTGAAGCTTTCTTT.

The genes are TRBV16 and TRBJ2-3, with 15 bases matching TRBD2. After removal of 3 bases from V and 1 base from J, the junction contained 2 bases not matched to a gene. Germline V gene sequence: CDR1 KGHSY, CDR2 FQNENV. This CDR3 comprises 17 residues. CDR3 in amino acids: CASSHGLAGGRTDTQYF. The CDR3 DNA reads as TGTGCCAGCAGCCACGGACTAGCGGGAGGGCGCACAGATACGCAGTATTTT.

The CDR3 region is CASSPPDRDSGYEQYF. The CDR3 coding sequence is TGTGCCAGCTCACCACCGGACAGGGATTCGGGCTACGAGCAGTACTTC. The chain carries TRBV18 and TRBJ2-7; 8 bases align to TRBD1. With 0 bases clipped from V and 3 bases from J, the junction kept 7 bases outside the gene matches. Germline lookup yields CDR1 KGHSH and CDR2 LQKENI. The CDR3 covers 16 residues.

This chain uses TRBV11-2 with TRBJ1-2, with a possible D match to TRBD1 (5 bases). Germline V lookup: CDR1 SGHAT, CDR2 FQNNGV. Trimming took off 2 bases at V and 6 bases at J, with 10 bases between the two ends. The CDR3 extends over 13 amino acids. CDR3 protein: CASSLNPRDGYTF. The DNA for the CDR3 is TGTGCCAGCAGCTTAAATCCCAGGGATGGCTACACCTTC.

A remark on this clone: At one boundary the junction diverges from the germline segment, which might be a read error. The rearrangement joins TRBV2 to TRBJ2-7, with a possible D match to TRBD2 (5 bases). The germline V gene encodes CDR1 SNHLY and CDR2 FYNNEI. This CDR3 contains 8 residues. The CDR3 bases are TGTGCCAGCGGACTGATGACTTTC. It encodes CASGLMTF.

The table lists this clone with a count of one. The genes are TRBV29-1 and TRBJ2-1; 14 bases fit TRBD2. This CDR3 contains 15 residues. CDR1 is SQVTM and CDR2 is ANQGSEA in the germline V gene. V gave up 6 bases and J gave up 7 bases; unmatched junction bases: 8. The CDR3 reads CSVLGLAGVGNEQFF. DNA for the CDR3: TGCAGCGTCCTGGGACTAGCGGGAGTTGGGAATGAGCAGTTCTTC.

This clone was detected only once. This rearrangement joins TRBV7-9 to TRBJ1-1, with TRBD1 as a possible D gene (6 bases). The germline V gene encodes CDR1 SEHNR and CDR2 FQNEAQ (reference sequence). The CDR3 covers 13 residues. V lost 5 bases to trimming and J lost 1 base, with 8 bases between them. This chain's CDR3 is CASSMTGNTEAFF. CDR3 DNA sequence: TGTGCCAGCAGCATGACAGGGAACACTGAAGCTTTCTTT. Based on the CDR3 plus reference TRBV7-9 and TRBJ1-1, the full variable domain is DTGVSQNPRHKITKRGQNVTFRCDPISEHNRLYWYRQTLGQGPEFLTYFQNEAQLEKSRLLSDRFSAERPKGSFSTLEIQRTEQGDSAMYLCASSMTGNTEAFFGQGTRLTVV.

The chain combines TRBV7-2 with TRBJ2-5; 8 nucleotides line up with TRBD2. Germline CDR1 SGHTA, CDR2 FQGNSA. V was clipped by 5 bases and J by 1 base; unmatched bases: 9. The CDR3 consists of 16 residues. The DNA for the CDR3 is TGTGCCAGCAGCCTCACTGGCGGGGGGACCCAAGAGACCCAGTACTTC. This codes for CASSLTGGGTQETQYF.

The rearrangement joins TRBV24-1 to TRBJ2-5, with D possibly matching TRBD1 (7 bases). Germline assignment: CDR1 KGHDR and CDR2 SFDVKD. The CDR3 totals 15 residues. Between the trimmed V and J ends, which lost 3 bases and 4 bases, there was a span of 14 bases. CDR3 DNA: TGTGCCACCAGTGATCCTAGGGGGCGGGGAGAGACCCAGTACTTC. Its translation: CATSDPRGRGETQYF.

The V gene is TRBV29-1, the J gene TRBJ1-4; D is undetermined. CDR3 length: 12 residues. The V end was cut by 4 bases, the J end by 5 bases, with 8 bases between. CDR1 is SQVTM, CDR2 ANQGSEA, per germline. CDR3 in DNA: TGCAGCGTTGTTTCGGGGAATGAAAAACTGTTTTTT. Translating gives CSVVSGNEKLFF.

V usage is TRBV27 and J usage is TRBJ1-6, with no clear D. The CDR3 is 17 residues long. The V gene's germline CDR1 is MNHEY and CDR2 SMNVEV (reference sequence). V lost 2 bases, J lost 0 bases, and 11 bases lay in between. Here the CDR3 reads CASSLARPSSYNSPLHF. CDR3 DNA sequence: TGTGCCAGCAGTTTAGCCCGTCCTAGCTCCTATAATTCACCCCTCCACTTT.

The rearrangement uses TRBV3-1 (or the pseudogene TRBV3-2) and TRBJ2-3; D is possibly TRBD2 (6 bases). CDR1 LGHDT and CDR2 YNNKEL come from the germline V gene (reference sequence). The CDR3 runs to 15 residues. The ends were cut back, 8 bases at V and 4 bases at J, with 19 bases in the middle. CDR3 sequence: CASAPSVLGPDTQYF. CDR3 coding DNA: TGTGCCAGCGCCCCTAGCGTTTTGGGTCCAGATACGCAGTATTTT.

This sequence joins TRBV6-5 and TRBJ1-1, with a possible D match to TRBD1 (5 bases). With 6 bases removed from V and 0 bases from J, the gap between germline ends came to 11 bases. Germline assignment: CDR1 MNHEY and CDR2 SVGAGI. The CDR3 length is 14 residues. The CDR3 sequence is CASSRQYMNTEAFF. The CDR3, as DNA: TGTGCCAGCAGCCGACAGTACATGAACACTGAAGCTTTCTTT.

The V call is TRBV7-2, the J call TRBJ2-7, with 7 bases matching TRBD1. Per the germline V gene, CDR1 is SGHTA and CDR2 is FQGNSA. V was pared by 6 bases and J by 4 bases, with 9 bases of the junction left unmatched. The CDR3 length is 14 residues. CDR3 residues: CASSGRGSTYEQYF. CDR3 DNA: TGTGCCAGCAGTGGCAGGGGGTCAACGTACGAGCAGTACTTC.

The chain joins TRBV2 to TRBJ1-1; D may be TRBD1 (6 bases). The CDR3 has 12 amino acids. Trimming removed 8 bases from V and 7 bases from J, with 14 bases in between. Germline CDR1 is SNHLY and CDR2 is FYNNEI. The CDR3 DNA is TGTGCCAGCTCAGTACAGGGCGGTGAAGCTTTCTTT. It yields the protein CASSVQGGEAFF.

This chain's CDR3 is CASQDNYEQYF. Written as DNA, the CDR3 is TGTGCCAGCCAGGATAACTACGAGCAGTACTTC. The V gene is TRBV2, the J gene TRBJ2-7; D is uncertain. Trimming pared 8 bases from V and 3 bases from J, leaving 8 bases between. CDR1 is SNHLY and CDR2 is FYNNEI in the germline V gene. The CDR3 is made up of 11 amino acids.